This T cell receptor beta chain was sequenced during a study of human T cells and chemical hapten exposure (dated by TCRdb to the early 2020s). With respect to the entire study: For sensitization, 2% DPC in acetone was applied to a 2 cm by 2 cm area of upper inner arm skin. Twenty-nine alopecia patients gave blood for TCR sequencing at one to four time points (pre-sensitization, 2, 6 and 24 weeks). Patients additionally received weekly therapeutic DPC doses to the scalp throughout the roughly 25-week study period. Patch testing was performed on the upper back with Finn chambers containing 0.01% DPC, and the patch tests were scored after 6 days according to International Contact Dermatitis Research Group standards. The patient cohort, mostly female, included alopecia areata with under or over 50% scalp involvement, alopecia totalis and alopecia universalis. Libraries were combined into a pool for sequencing, and differences in TCR yield between samples came mainly from small differences in library volumes within the pool. Blood samples were taken from patients before sensitization (week 0) and then at 2, 6 and about 24 weeks after DPC sensitization. Peripheral blood TCR repertoire changes were tracked in vivo in alopecia patients during primary and secondary sensitization to the hapten diphenylcyclopropenone (DPC).

Its CDR3 holds 14 amino acids, cysteine through phenylalanine. Left in the record is the CDR3 DNA by itself, 42 bases read in frame from the first base. V is clipped by 6 bases and J by 2 bases, and the sequence between their germline boundaries is 13 bases long. On this clonotype itself: It lacks a known antigen. No much larger clone exists at a distance of one base, and base qualities are not known.

In light of the paper, this sample's time point label describes: pre-sensitization, week 0. Taken with the paper, the label for treatment or condition translates to: therapeutic diphenylcyclopropenone sensitization with weekly scalp DPC. At every patch-test visit, the blood draw took place before the patch test was put on. Patients were eligible if aged 18 to 70, diagnosed with alopecia and judged suitable for DPC therapy, and pregnant patients were excluded. Total RNA was extracted from unfractionated whole blood collected in Tempus Blood RNA tubes. The protocol used for the library was RACE. Sequencer: NextSeq 500. During library preparation, unique molecular identifiers were attached to individual cDNA molecules so that TCRs could be counted in a quantitative, reproducible way. For every blood RNA sample, sequencing covered both the TCR alpha and TCR beta chains. As for how the authors treated the data: The median number of TCRs per sample was around 96,000, ranging from roughly 23,224 to 690,600. The Decombinator software suite was used to annotate the V, J and CDR3 of the TCR reads. For PS versus PT1 abundance plots, all samples were subsampled to the same number of TCRs (28,000). TCRs were defined as expanded if absent before sensitization and observed at least eight times at the 2-week time point. TCRdb trimmed the raw reads at Q25, called clones with MiXCR and kept productive beta chains. When rows share a CDR3 protein, they turn into one entry using the most common DNA and genes. These V and J calls derive from TCRdb rather than the authors' analysis. The sample records some 300,000 distinct CDR3 sequences, 5.5% of which are singletons. In total, the top ten clones hold approximately 8.2% of the sample.

The investigation overall reported the following: Because every patient had alopecia, a presumed autoimmune disease, the patients' immune response might differ from that of healthy individuals. DPC sensitization did not change the number of TCRs with a frequency above 1 in 1000, and there was no evidence of changes in global repertoire structure. Patch test score correlated positively with the number of PT1 expanded TCRs, reaching significance at thresholds 8, 16 and 32 but not at 4. Repeated subsampling changed both the strength of the expansion versus patch-test correlation and the threshold at which the correlation became significant. Significantly more large CDR3 similarity clusters were formed by expanded TCRs than by pre-sensitization or healthy control sets, consistent with antigen-driven responses.

The source was whole blood, collected in connection with sensitization to the hapten diphenylcyclopropenone (DPC). The sequence was obtained from a woman between 18 and 29 years old with alopecia areata. Some clones in this sample may be carry-over from other donors' samples. The chain is assembled from TRBV12-3 or TRBV12-4 and TRBJ1-2; the D gene assignment is ambiguous. The CDR3 protein is CASSLEARNYGYTF. DNA sequence: TGTGCCAGCAGCCTAGAGGCCAGAAACTATGGCTACACCTTC.